Each of the 22 T cell receptor beta chains below was sequenced from the same sample in a study of early T cells in non-severe SARS-CoV-2 infection. TCRdb fed the 5' RACE reads into MiXCR, producing one record per CDR3 protein. The sample contains some 35,000 distinct CDR3 sequences, less than 5% of which appear only once. Sequencing was performed on whole blood. The receptors stem from an adult who was a healthcare worker with PCR-confirmed SARS-CoV-2 infection or an uninfected control (not recorded which).

This clonotype showed up just a few times. The junction differs from germline at one of its ends, possibly a read error. V and J are TRBV11-1 and TRBJ1-2; 11 nucleotides line up with TRBD1. The CDR3 covers 16 residues. Per germline, CDR1 SGHAT and CDR2 FQDESV (reference sequence). The CDR3 coding sequence is TGTGTCAGCAGTGCGGGACAGGGGGTACCCCCCTATGGCTACACCTTC. The encoded protein is CVSSAGQGVPPYGYTF.

This clonotype occurred many times. The rearrangement uses TRBV28 and TRBJ2-1, with 10 bases fitting TRBD1. The V gene's germline CDR1 is MDHEN and CDR2 SYDVKM. J was trimmed by 4 bases and V by 4 bases; bases with no gene match: 7. The CDR3 has 16 amino acids. CDR3 amino acids: CASSSMDRGSYNEQFF. CDR3 DNA: TGTGCCAGCAGTTCCATGGACAGGGGGTCGTACAATGAGCAGTTCTTC.

This sequence joins TRBV12-3 or TRBV12-4 and TRBJ2-3; the match to TRBD1 covers 7 bases. The CDR3 contains 18 residues. V lost 3 bases, J lost 0 bases, and 12 bases stayed unmatched. CDR3 protein: CASSLVQGTSPSTDTQYF. The CDR3 nucleotides are TGTGCCAGCAGTTTGGTACAGGGGACCTCTCCTAGCACAGATACGCAGTATTTT.

There are a few counts of this clonotype. V is TRBV18 and J is TRBJ2-7, with unresolved D. This CDR3 contains 12 residues. CDR1 and CDR2 from the germline V gene are KGHSH and LQKENI. Trimming took 3 bases from V and 9 from J, leaving 12 bases between them. The CDR3 bases are TGTGCCAGCTCACCGAACAGAGATTCGCAGTACTTC. Its translation: CASSPNRDSQYF.

The rearrangement uses TRBV29-1 and TRBJ2-1, with D unresolved. With 4 bases removed from V and 7 bases from J, the gap between germline ends came to 8 bases. Germline lookup yields CDR1 SQVTM and CDR2 ANQGSEA. This CDR3 spans 11 amino acids. The CDR3 DNA sequence: TGCAGCGTTGGGCTCCCTAATGAGCAGTTCTTC. This sequence encodes CSVGLPNEQFF.

This clonotype appeared many times. The genes are TRBV6-2 or TRBV6-3 and TRBJ2-3, with D tentatively TRBD2 (6 bases). V gave up 4 bases and J gave up 0 bases, with 11 bases separating them. The CDR3 covers 15 residues. Germline V CDR1 and CDR2: MNHEY, SVGEGT. The CDR3 bases are TGTGCCAGCAGTTCGGGGGATTCTAGCACAGATACGCAGTATTTT. It is translated as CASSSGDSSTDTQYF.

The CDR3 sequence: CASSPSREGDTQYF. CDR3 nucleotide sequence: TGCGCCAGCAGCCCATCACGGGAGGGAGATACGCAGTATTTT. The chain is built from TRBV4-3 and TRBJ2-3; 8 bases are shared with TRBD2. This CDR3 region has 14 residues. Germline V lookup: CDR1 LGHNA, CDR2 YSLEER. V was clipped by 4 bases and J by 5 bases; unmatched bases: 5.

This clonotype was counted many times. This chain uses TRBV10-3 with TRBJ1-5; D unresolved. Per the germline V gene, CDR1 is ENHRY and CDR2 is SYGVKD. Trimming pared 0 bases from V and 1 base from J, leaving 4 bases between. The CDR3 spans 14 residues. The DNA of the CDR3 is TGTGCCATCAGTGAGTCGAGGAGCAATCAGCCCCAGCATTTT. As protein: CAISESRSNQPQHF.

This clonotype occurred many times. This chain uses TRBV3-1 with TRBJ1-6, with a possible D match to TRBD1 (6 bases). The CDR3 is 13 amino acids. V gave up 2 bases and J gave up 9 bases, with 8 bases separating them. Germline CDR1 is LGHDT and CDR2 is YNNKEL (reference sequence). The CDR3 DNA follows: TGTGCCAGCAGCCAAACAGGGTTTTCACCCCTCCACTTT. This gives the protein CASSQTGFSPLHF.

This clonotype was detected only a few times. The V call is TRBV7-2, the J call TRBJ2-3, with TRBD2 identical over 10 bases. J lost 0 bases, V lost 5 bases, and 5 bases had no gene match. The CDR3 contains 16 residues. The germline V gene has CDR1 SGHTA and CDR2 FQGNSA. The CDR3 loop reads CASSTGLAASTDTQYF. The CDR3 bases are TGTGCCAGCAGCACCGGACTAGCGGCTAGCACAGATACGCAGTATTTT.

This clonotype has a handful of counts. V is TRBV12-3 or TRBV12-4 and J is TRBJ1-6; no reliable D call. The CDR3 spans 15 residues. V was trimmed by 2 bases and J by 8 bases, leaving 13 bases between them. CDR3 region: CASSLSSPRDSPLHF. CDR3 bases: TGTGCCAGCAGTTTATCGTCCCCGAGGGATTCACCCCTCCACTTT.

This clonotype was counted between two and nine times. The rearrangement links TRBV6-6 to TRBJ2-1; 8 bases are shared with TRBD1. V dropped 6 bases and J dropped 7; count of bases not matched to a gene: 5. This CDR3 comprises 13 residues. Germline loops: CDR1 MNHNY, CDR2 SVGAGI (reference sequence). In DNA, the CDR3 is TGTGCCAGCAGCCAGGGGGACAGGAATGAGCAGTTCTTC. This sequence encodes CASSQGDRNEQFF.

This clonotype was counted at least ten times. The CDR3 spells CASSTQQGTYEQYF. CDR3 DNA: TGTGCCAGCAGCACACAACAGGGGACGTACGAGCAGTACTTC. This chain joins TRBV7-8 and TRBJ2-7; TRBD1 matches 7 bases. J lost 4 bases, V lost 5 bases, and 8 bases had no gene match. The CDR3 contains 14 residues. Germline V lookup: CDR1 SGHVS, CDR2 FQNEAQ. Full variable domain (missing parts from reference TRBV7-8 and TRBJ2-7): GAGVSQSPRYKVAKRGQDVALRCDPISGHVSLFWYQQALGQGPEFLTYFQNEAQLDKSGLPSDRFFAERPEGSVSTLKIQRTQQEDSAVYLCASSTQQGTYEQYFGPGTRLTVT.

The table lists this clonotype with many counts. This chain links TRBV6-5 with TRBJ2-3; 8 bases are a match to TRBD2. Per germline, CDR1 MNHEY and CDR2 SVGAGI. Trimming removed 2 bases from V and 3 bases from J; junction bases left unmatched: 7. The CDR3 totals 16 residues. CDR3 coding DNA: TGTGCCAGCAGTTACGCCGGGACTAGGAGGACAGATACGCAGTATTTT. It encodes CASSYAGTRRTDTQYF.

In its sample, this clonotype was seen many times. The rearrangement joins TRBV5-5 to TRBJ2-1; 13 bases are shared with TRBD2. Germline V gene lookup returns CDR1 SGHKS and CDR2 YYEKEE (reference sequence). V gave up 0 bases and J gave up 9 bases; unmatched junction bases: 6. This CDR3 contains 16 residues. The CDR3 region is CASSLGWTSGSGEQFF. The CDR3 coding sequence is TGTGCCAGCAGCTTGGGGTGGACTAGCGGGAGCGGTGAGCAGTTCTTC.

There are many counts of this clonotype. The rearrangement joins TRBV4-1 to TRBJ2-5, with 16 bases that match TRBD2. Germline CDR1 MGHRA, CDR2 YSYEKL. V lost 3 bases, J lost 2 bases, and 9 bases stayed unmatched. This CDR3 spans 19 amino acids. The CDR3 spells CASSHPGLAGGPLQETQYF. CDR3 DNA sequence: TGCGCCAGCAGCCATCCGGGACTAGCGGGAGGGCCATTACAAGAGACCCAGTACTTC.

This clonotype was recorded many times. The V and J genes are TRBV6-4 and TRBJ1-1; 9 bases are a match to TRBD1. This CDR3 is 13 amino acids long. The junction had 7 bases not matched to a gene; V was cut back by 3 bases and J by 11 bases. Germline CDR1 is MRHNA and CDR2 is SNTAGT. The CDR3 reads CASSETAQGAAFF. The CDR3 bases are TGTGCCAGCAGTGAAACCGCACAGGGGGCGGCTTTCTTT.

This clonotype came up many times. The rearrangement uses TRBV20-1 and TRBJ2-3; the D gene is possibly TRBD1 (6 bases). Germline V gene sequence: CDR1 DFQATT, CDR2 SNEGSKA (reference sequence). The CDR3 has 13 amino acids. Between the trimmed V and J ends, which lost 3 bases and 6 bases, there was a span of 13 bases. CDR3 in amino acids: CSARDSSLDTQYF. The CDR3 DNA reads as TGCAGTGCTAGGGACAGTAGTCTGGATACGCAGTATTTT.

J is TRBJ2-5 and V is TRBV6-6; the D is unclear. Trimming removed 2 bases at V and 2 bases at J, with 24 bases between. The germline V gene encodes CDR1 MNHNY and CDR2 SVGAGI (reference sequence). The CDR3 has 19 amino acids. CDR3 residues: CASSYAVDNLVTWQETQYF. The DNA for the CDR3 is TGTGCCAGCAGTTACGCAGTAGACAACCTTGTTACTTGGCAAGAGACCCAGTACTTC.

This clonotype was seen many times. The chain has TRBV5-1 and TRBJ2-7, with TRBD2 identical over 8 bases. The CDR3 sequence is 13 residues long. CDR1 is SGHRS, CDR2 YFSETQ, per germline. J gave up 6 bases and V 4 bases, and 6 bases lay outside the gene matches. The CDR3 loop is CASSPGLDGEQYV. In DNA form, the CDR3 reads TGCGCCAGCAGCCCGGGACTAGACGGCGAGCAGTACGTC.

This clonotype was observed many times. The chain has TRBV11-2 and TRBJ2-1; 9 nucleotides line up with TRBD2. The CDR3 is made up of 12 amino acids. Germline V gene data show CDR1 as SGHAT and CDR2 as FQNNGV. After removal of 2 bases from V and 14 bases from J, the junction contained 4 bases not matched to a gene. The CDR3 sequence: CASSLSRTSEFF. In DNA form, the CDR3 reads TGTGCCAGCAGCTTATCCCGGACTAGCGAGTTCTTC.

This clonotype has ten or more counts. The V and J genes are TRBV29-1 and TRBJ1-5; the D gene is possibly TRBD1 (5 bases). Germline CDR1 and CDR2: SQVTM and ANQGSEA. The CDR3 is 13 residues long. V dropped 4 bases and J dropped 4 bases, with 11 bases sitting between them. CDR3: CSVVDSPNQPQHF. The CDR3 DNA is TGCAGCGTTGTTGACAGTCCGAATCAGCCCCAGCATTTT.